One sample yielded the 3 T cell receptor beta chains listed below, sequenced in a study of T cell repertoires in cytomegalovirus infection (dated by TCRdb to the late 2010s). Instrument on record: Illumina HiSeq 1500. TCRdb reanalyzed the raw reads on its own, using fastp at Q25 for trimming and MiXCR for clone calling, and kept in-frame beta chains. Rows with a matching CDR3 protein are joined into one entry that keeps the most common DNA and genes. The table for this sample lists 250,000 or so distinct CDR3 sequences; roughly 12% of them were counted only once. 1.5% to 2% of the sample is in the top ten clones. Sequenced input: PBMCs. The receptor set was obtained from a human donor in good health (CMV status not recorded). Some clones in this sample may be carry-over from other donors' samples.

This clonotype was seen many times. This chain connects TRBV10-2 to TRBJ2-5; the D gene is possibly TRBD2 (7 bases). Deletions cut 0 bases from V and 7 bases from J, with 24 bases between. This CDR3 comprises 18 residues. Germline CDR1 is WSHSY and CDR2 is SAAADI. The CDR3 coding sequence is TGCGCCAGCAGTGAGTCCCCCCTTGTGGCGGGGGCCGAGCGGACCCAGTACTTC. Protein product: CASSESPLVAGAERTQYF.

This clonotype was counted only a few times. J is TRBJ2-1 and V is TRBV19; D gene ambiguous. Germline V gene sequence: CDR1 LNHDA, CDR2 SQIVND (reference sequence). Trimming took 6 bases from V and 9 from J, leaving 12 bases between them. The CDR3 is 12 amino acids. In DNA form, the CDR3 reads TGTGCCAGTAGCCCCCAGTGGGGTGAGCAGTTCTTC. Residues: CASSPQWGEQFF.

This clonotype was seen a handful of times. The chain employs TRBV24-1 and TRBJ2-1, with D possibly matching TRBD2 (6 bases). There are 18 residues in the CDR3. Germline CDR1 is KGHDR and CDR2 is SFDVKD. V was clipped by 4 bases and J by 3 bases, with 21 bases between them. The CDR3 region is CATSDQSSASGFYNEQFF. The CDR3 DNA follows: TGTGCCACCAGTGACCAGAGTTCGGCGAGCGGGTTCTACAATGAGCAGTTCTTC.